Listed here are 10 T cell receptor beta chains from one sample, sequenced in a study of beta chain features in type 1 diabetes. Isolated RNA was reverse transcribed in full, so expressed TCRB transcripts were sequenced. Sequenced by immunoSEQ multiplex PCR; TCRdb stores in-frame clones only, minus some. Of about 360,000 clones in the sample, 10% to 15% were seen once. Sequencing was carried out using naive CD4+ T cells from blood. The receptors were sampled from a man between 18 and 29 years old in good health.

The J gene is TRBJ2-7, the V gene TRBV28; D unresolved. The V gene's germline CDR1 is MDHEN and CDR2 SYDVKM. V dropped 3 bases and J dropped 3 bases, with 9 bases sitting between them. This CDR3 spans 13 amino acids. CDR3 region: CASSFLIGYEQYF. The CDR3 region has the DNA TGTGCCAGCAGTTTCCTCATCGGCTACGAGCAGTACTTC. The full variable domain, completed using reference TRBV28 and TRBJ2-7, is DVKVTQSSRYLVKRTGEKVFLECVQDMDHENMFWYRQDPGLGLRLIYFSYDVKMKEKGDIPEGYSVSREKKERFSLILESASTNQTSMYLCASSFLIGYEQYFGPGTRLTVT.

The genes are TRBV28 and TRBJ1-5; 7 bases map to TRBD1. Per the germline V gene, CDR1 is MDHEN and CDR2 is SYDVKM. The V and J ends lost 6 bases and 4 bases, in that order; junction bases with no gene match: 15. The CDR3 spans 17 residues. The CDR3 nucleotides are TGTGCCAGCAGGAGATATACAGGGGCGCCAGCGAATCAGCCCCAGCATTTT. Protein product: CASRRYTGAPANQPQHF.

This chain connects TRBV25-1 to TRBJ2-3; D gene ambiguous. This CDR3 has 14 amino acids. V lost 1 base and J 0 bases, leaving 5 bases between the germline ends. In germline, CDR1 is MGHDK, CDR2 SYGVNS. CDR3 DNA: TGTGCCAGCAGTGAATTCGGGAGCACAGATACGCAGTATTTT. Its protein product is CASSEFGSTDTQYF.

This clone was counted between two and nine times. This sequence joins TRBV18 and TRBJ1-2, with D unresolved. The CDR3 covers 17 residues. V lost 3 bases and J 4 bases, leaving 21 bases between the germline ends. Per germline, CDR1 KGHSH and CDR2 LQKENI. In DNA form, the CDR3 reads TGTGCCAGCTCACCGACCGGGCCTTGGGGAGGCGGCTATGGCTACACCTTC. This encodes CASSPTGPWGGGYGYTF.

This rearrangement joins TRBV30 to TRBJ2-3; TRBD2 matches 16 bases. The CDR3 is 18 amino acids. Germline loops: CDR1 GTSNPN, CDR2 SVGIG (reference sequence). The V and J ends lost 1 base and 3 bases, in that order; junction bases with no gene match: 7. CDR3 region: CAWSAGTSGRAGTDTQYF. The CDR3 bases are TGTGCCTGGAGTGCAGGGACTAGCGGGAGGGCCGGTACAGATACGCAGTATTTT.

This clone has just a few counts. This chain joins TRBV9 and TRBJ2-1; weak D call: TRBD1 (5 bases). Germline V CDR1 and CDR2: SGDLS, YYNGEE. Trimming removed 0 bases at V and 7 bases at J, with 11 bases between. This CDR3 comprises 14 residues. The CDR3 DNA sequence: TGTGCCAGCAGCGTAGGCAGGGCTAGGAATGAGCAGTTCTTC. Amino acid sequence: CASSVGRARNEQFF. Combining the CDR3 with reference TRBV9 and TRBJ2-1 gives the whole variable domain DSGVTQTPKHLITATGQRVTLRCSPRSGDLSVYWYQQSLDQGLQFLIQYYNGEERAKGNILERFSAQQFPDLHSELNLSSLELGDSALYFCASSVGRARNEQFFGPGTRLTVL.

There are a few counts of this clone. The rearrangement uses TRBV7-8 and TRBJ2-3; 8 bases agree with TRBD2. The CDR3 contains 14 residues. Per the germline V gene, CDR1 is SGHVS and CDR2 is FQNEAQ. After removal of 8 bases from V and 2 bases from J, the junction contained 6 bases not matched to a gene. The CDR3 loop is CASGRGGATDTQYF. The CDR3 nucleotides are TGTGCCAGCGGACGGGGGGGCGCCACAGATACGCAGTATTTT.

This chain uses TRBV28 with TRBJ1-2; no clear D. CDR1 MDHEN and CDR2 SYDVKM come from the germline V gene. Trimming removed 1 base from V and 4 bases from J, with 4 bases in between. The CDR3 sequence is 12 residues long. The CDR3 sequence is CASSLSLYGYTF. The CDR3 nucleotides read TGTGCCAGCAGTTTATCTCTCTATGGCTACACCTTC.

The chain joins TRBV5-1 to TRBJ1-2, with a possible D match to TRBD1 (6 bases). Trimming took 3 bases from V and 7 from J, leaving 22 bases between them. The germline gives CDR1 SGHRS, CDR2 YFSETQ. The CDR3 sequence is 16 residues long. The chain's CDR3 is CASSSFGQPTLIGYTF. CDR3 nucleotide sequence: TGCGCCAGCAGCTCCTTCGGACAGCCCACTTTAATTGGCTACACCTTC.

This clone was found a few times. V usage is TRBV4-1 and J usage is TRBJ2-7, with 12 bases that match TRBD1. J lost 7 bases, V lost 6 bases, and 13 bases had no gene match. The CDR3 extends over 16 amino acids. CDR1 and CDR2 from the germline V gene are MGHRA and YSYEKL. The CDR3 here is CASSHPKGQGAGEQYF. The CDR3 DNA sequence: TGCGCCAGCAGTCACCCGAAGGGACAGGGGGCAGGGGAGCAGTACTTC.